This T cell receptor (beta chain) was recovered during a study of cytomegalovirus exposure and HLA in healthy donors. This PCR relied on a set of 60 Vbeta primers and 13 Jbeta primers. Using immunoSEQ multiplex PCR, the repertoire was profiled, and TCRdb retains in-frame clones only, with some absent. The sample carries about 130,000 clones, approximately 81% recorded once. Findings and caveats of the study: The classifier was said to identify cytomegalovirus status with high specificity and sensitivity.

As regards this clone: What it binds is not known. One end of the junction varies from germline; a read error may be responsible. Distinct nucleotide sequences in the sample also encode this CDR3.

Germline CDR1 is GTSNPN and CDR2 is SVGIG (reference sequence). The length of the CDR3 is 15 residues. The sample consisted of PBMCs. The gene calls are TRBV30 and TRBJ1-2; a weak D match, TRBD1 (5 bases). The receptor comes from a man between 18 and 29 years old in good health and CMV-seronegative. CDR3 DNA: TGTGCCTGGAGTGACGACGGGGGATTTAACTATGGCTACACTTTC. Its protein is CAWSDDGGFNYGYTF.